The 25 T cell receptor beta chains in this list originate from one sample, sequenced in a study of blood T cell repertoires in COVID-19. The repertoire was sequenced with immunoSEQ multiplex PCR; TCRdb's copy has only in-frame clones and lacks some. The data hold around 280,000 clones, with roughly 87% observed a single time. Sequences were obtained from peripheral blood. These receptors were collected from a woman in her 50s who had recovered from COVID-19.

The chain recombines TRBV5-4 with TRBJ1-2; 7 nucleotides align to TRBD1. CDR1 is SGHNT and CDR2 is YYREEE in the germline V gene (reference sequence). This CDR3 contains 13 residues. V lost 2 bases and J lost 8; bases outside the gene matches: 6. CDR3 residues: CASSLDRQGGYTF. As DNA, the CDR3 is TGTGCCAGCAGCTTAGATCGACAGGGCGGCTACACCTTC.

The chain uses TRBV28 and TRBJ2-2; 11 nucleotides align to TRBD2. Germline CDR1 reads MDHEN; CDR2 reads SYDVKM. This CDR3 is built from 15 residues. The J segment lost 7 bases and the V segment lost 2 bases, leaving 3 bases of the junction unmatched. CDR3 DNA: TGTGCCAGCAGTTTAATACTAGCGGGAGTCGGGGAGCTGTTTTTT. This encodes CASSLILAGVGELFF.

The V and J genes are TRBV4-3 and TRBJ1-1, with D possibly being TRBD1 (6 bases). Trimming cost V 1 base and J 6 bases, with 18 bases left between them. In germline, CDR1 is LGHNA, CDR2 YSLEER. This CDR3 contains 16 residues. CDR3 bases: TGCGCCAGCAGCCAAGTTGGGAGGGGGAATAGGGCTGAAGCTTTCTTT. This sequence encodes CASSQVGRGNRAEAFF.

This clone came up once. In DNA form, the CDR3 reads TGTGCCAGCAGCGGAGGGTGGGTACAAGAGACCCAGTACTTC. Translating gives CASSGGWVQETQYF. The rearrangement uses TRBV5-5 and TRBJ2-5; a possible D gene is TRBD2 (6 bases). The CDR3 is 14 residues long. CDR1 and CDR2 (germline): SGHKS, YYEKEE (reference sequence). V lost 4 bases and J 2 bases, leaving 12 bases between the germline ends. The complete variable domain, with remaining parts taken from reference TRBV5-5 and TRBJ2-5, reads DAGVTQSPTHLIKTRGQQVTLRCSPISGHKSVSWYQQVLGQGPQFIFQYYEKEERGRGNFPDRFSARQFPNYSSELNVNALLLGDSALYLCASSGGWVQETQYFGPGTRLLVL.

The gene calls are TRBV10-3 and TRBJ2-6; D is perhaps TRBD1 (6 bases). Trimming pared 4 bases from V and 0 bases from J, leaving 19 bases between. The CDR3 loop spans 19 amino acids. From germline, CDR1 is ENHRY and CDR2 SYGVKD. The CDR3 DNA reads as TGTGCCATCAGTGGGATGACAGGACGGCAGCACTCTGGGGCCAACGTCCTGACTTTC. This encodes CAISGMTGRQHSGANVLTF.

This clone has a single count. The same CDR3 is also encoded by other DNA sequences in this sample. This sequence joins TRBV20-1 and TRBJ2-7; the match to TRBD2 covers 11 bases. After removal of 3 bases from V and 3 bases from J, the junction contained 7 bases not matched to a gene. Germline lookup yields CDR1 DFQATT and CDR2 SNEGSKA (reference sequence). This CDR3 comprises 15 residues. The CDR3 spells CSASLAGGSSYEQYF. The CDR3 DNA reads as TGCAGTGCTAGTCTAGCGGGGGGCAGCAGCTACGAGCAGTACTTC.

In its sample, this clone was seen once. The sample contains more than one DNA sequence encoding this CDR3. This chain connects TRBV9 to TRBJ1-1; a possible D gene is TRBD1 (6 bases). The ends were cut back, 4 bases at V and 1 base at J, with 17 bases in the middle. CDR1 is SGDLS and CDR2 is YYNGEE in the germline V gene. The CDR3 extends over 16 amino acids. In DNA form, the CDR3 reads TGTGCCAGCAGCCCCCACAGCGGGGGCACGAACACTGAAGCTTTCTTT. This translates into CASSPHSGGTNTEAFF.

The chain joins TRBV6-1 to TRBJ2-7, with 10 positions matching TRBD1. The CDR3 is made up of 16 amino acids. Germline trimming cut 2 bases from V and 9 bases from J; bases unmatched to any gene: 13. Looked up from germline, CDR1 is MNHNS and CDR2 is SASEGT. In nucleotides, the CDR3 is TGTGCCAGCAGTGAAATTTCAGGGAGACAGGGGGCTCGGCAGTACTTC. This sequence encodes CASSEISGRQGARQYF.

The V gene is TRBV6-5, the J gene TRBJ1-2; D may be TRBD1 (5 bases). Germline lookup yields CDR1 MNHEY and CDR2 SVGAGI. Trimming shortened V by 11 bases and J by 7 bases, and 14 bases separated the two germline ends. The CDR3 has 11 amino acids. This CDR3 reads CASGGVLGYTF. The CDR3 DNA reads as TGTGCCTCCGGGGGGGTTCTTGGCTACACCTTC.

The genes are TRBV7-2 and TRBJ1-2; no reliable D call. Trimming shortened V by 3 bases and J by 4 bases, and 6 bases separated the two germline ends. From germline, CDR1 is SGHTA and CDR2 FQGNSA. The CDR3 spans 12 residues. The CDR3 is CASSLGSYGYTF. The CDR3 nucleotides read TGTGCCAGCAGCTTGGGCAGCTATGGCTACACCTTC. Looking up the rest from reference TRBV7-2 and TRBJ1-2 gives the full variable domain: GAGVSQSPSNKVTEKGKDVELRCDPISGHTALYWYRQSLGQGLEFLIYFQGNSAPDKSGLPSDRFSAERTGGSVSTLTIQRTQQEDSAVYLCASSLGSYGYTFGSGTRLTVV.

The chain is built from TRBV7-2 and TRBJ2-7; D remains unclear. V lost 5 bases and J 0 bases, leaving 5 bases between the germline ends. CDR1 and CDR2 (germline): SGHTA, FQGNSA. This CDR3 comprises 12 residues. CDR3 region: CASSQSSYEQYF. As DNA, the CDR3 is TGTGCCAGCAGCCAGTCCTCCTACGAGCAGTACTTC.

The genes are TRBV29-1 and TRBJ1-2, with 8 bases identical to TRBD1. The germline gives CDR1 SQVTM, CDR2 ANQGSEA. The CDR3 length is 14 residues. The V gene end was trimmed by 4 bases and the J gene end by 4 bases; junction bases not matched to a gene: 8. CDR3 sequence: CSVVGTGTIYGYTF. The CDR3 nucleotides are TGCAGCGTTGTCGGGACAGGAACAATCTATGGCTACACCTTC.

This chain uses TRBV19 with TRBJ2-1; 10 bases fit TRBD2. CDR1 and CDR2 from the germline V gene are LNHDA and SQIVND (reference sequence). V lost 3 bases, J lost 5 bases, and 7 bases stayed unmatched. This CDR3 is built from 16 residues. CDR3 protein: CASSMASGSTHNEQFF. CDR3 bases: TGTGCCAGTAGTATGGCTAGCGGGAGTACCCACAATGAGCAGTTCTTC.

The rearrangement joins TRBV5-1 to TRBJ2-5; no reliable D call. Trimming removed 4 bases from V and 5 bases from J, with 6 bases in between. The germline gives CDR1 SGHRS, CDR2 YFSETQ. The CDR3 is 11 residues long. CDR3 DNA: TGCGCCAGCAGCCCCGAGGAGACCCAGTACTTC. Encoded protein: CASSPEETQYF.

CDR3 protein: CASSLAGGSDTIYF. Here the CDR3 DNA reads TGTGCCAGCAGCTTAGCTGGGGGGAGCGACACCATATATTTT. The genes are TRBV7-2 and TRBJ1-3; maybe TRBD1 (5 bases). Germline-derived CDR1 and CDR2 are SGHTA and FQGNSA. This CDR3 comprises 14 residues. V gave up 0 bases and J gave up 8 bases, with 11 bases separating them.

This clone was observed once. V gene TRBV5-1 combines with J gene TRBJ2-1; a weak D match, TRBD2 (5 bases). The V end was cut by 3 bases, the J end by 9 bases, with 13 bases between. CDR3 length: 13 residues. Germline V gives CDR1 SGHRS, CDR2 YFSETQ. CDR3 sequence: CASSSRTDSEQFF. As DNA, the CDR3 is TGCGCCAGCAGCTCCAGGACGGACTCTGAGCAGTTCTTC. Full variable domain (outside the CDR3, taken from reference TRBV5-1 and TRBJ2-1): KAGVTQTPRYLIKTRGQQVTLSCSPISGHRSVSWYQQTPGQGLQFLFEYFSETQRNKGNFPGRFSGRQFSNSRSEMNVSTLELGDSALYLCASSSRTDSEQFFGPGTRLTVL.

This sequence joins TRBV12-3 or TRBV12-4 and TRBJ1-2; D is undetermined. The CDR3 contains 13 residues. Trimming stripped 6 bases from V and 1 base from J, with 9 bases between. The CDR3 sequence is CASRVSSNYGYTF. The CDR3 DNA is TGTGCCAGCAGGGTTAGTAGTAACTATGGCTACACCTTC.

The gene calls are TRBV4-2 and TRBJ1-3; possible D gene TRBD1, 5 bases. Germline CDR1 and CDR2: LGHNA and YNFKEQ. This CDR3 spans 15 amino acids. Trimming removed 0 bases from V and 3 bases from J, with 9 bases in between. The CDR3 bases are TGTGCCAGCAGCCAAGAGGGGGGTTATGGAAACACCATATATTTT. It encodes CASSQEGGYGNTIYF.

CDR3 loop: CASSEVTPNYGYTF. The CDR3 region has the DNA TGTGCCAGCAGTGAAGTCACACCCAACTATGGCTACACCTTC. V gene TRBV2 combines with J gene TRBJ1-2; D not resolved. Germline V CDR1 and CDR2: SNHLY, FYNNEI. There are 14 residues in the CDR3. V dropped 1 base and J dropped 2 bases, with 8 bases sitting between them. The variable domain in full, with the rest retrieved from reference TRBV2 and TRBJ1-2, is EPEVTQTPSHQVTQMGQEVILRCVPISNHLYFYWYRQILGQKVEFLVSFYNNEISEKSEIFDDQFSVERPDGSNFTLKIRSTKLEDSAMYFCASSEVTPNYGYTFGSGTRLTVV.

This chain joins TRBV20-1 and TRBJ1-2; D is uncertain. The V end was cut by 3 bases, the J end by 8 bases, with 10 bases between. The CDR3 loop spans 11 amino acids. From germline, CDR1 is DFQATT and CDR2 SNEGSKA (reference sequence). The CDR3 DNA sequence: TGCAGTGCTAGTGGGAGTTGGGGCTACACCTTC. This codes for CSASGSWGYTF.

Only one count was recorded for this clone. The V call is TRBV24-1, the J call TRBJ2-5; the D is unclear. Germline loops: CDR1 KGHDR, CDR2 SFDVKD. V shed 5 bases and J shed 1 base, with 13 bases lying between them. The CDR3 sequence is 15 residues long. This CDR3 is CATSAGGFRQETQYF. CDR3 nucleotides: TGTGCCACCAGTGCGGGTGGTTTTCGCCAAGAGACCCAGTACTTC.

The chain links TRBV9 to TRBJ2-5, with D tentatively TRBD2 (6 bases). This CDR3 contains 15 residues. Germline values: CDR1 SGDLS, CDR2 YYNGEE. Trimming left V 4 bases short and J 2 bases short, with 15 bases between. CDR3 loop: CASSPDPGAQETQYF. The CDR3 coding sequence is TGTGCCAGCAGCCCGGACCCGGGAGCTCAAGAGACCCAGTACTTC.

This clone was recorded a few times. V is TRBV30 and J is TRBJ1-4, with D unresolved. V lost 2 bases to trimming and J lost 7 bases, with 11 bases between them. Looked up from germline, CDR1 is GTSNPN and CDR2 is SVGIG (reference sequence). The CDR3 has 13 residues. CDR3 protein: CAWSSLSGEKLFF. DNA for the CDR3: TGTGCCTGGAGTTCCCTCTCGGGTGAAAAACTGTTTTTT.

Worth noting for this clone: The same CDR3 also results from other DNA sequences found in this sample. The rearrangement links TRBV5-1 to TRBJ2-2; TRBD2 matches at 10 bases. The CDR3 is 15 amino acids. The V gene's germline CDR1 is SGHRS and CDR2 YFSETQ. The J segment lost 2 bases and the V segment lost 5 bases, leaving 3 bases of the junction unmatched. As DNA, the CDR3 is TGCGCCAGCAGTTTAGCGGGGGGAAACACCGGGGAGCTGTTTTTT. This codes for CASSLAGGNTGELFF.

The chain is built from TRBV5-6 and TRBJ2-2; maybe TRBD2 (5 bases). V was pared by 0 bases and J by 4 bases, with 19 bases between. Per germline, CDR1 SGHDT and CDR2 YYEEEE. The CDR3 consists of 18 residues. CDR3 amino acids: CASSLVATGFFSTGELFF. The CDR3 DNA sequence: TGTGCCAGCAGCTTGGTGGCGACGGGGTTTTTTAGCACCGGGGAGCTGTTTTTT.